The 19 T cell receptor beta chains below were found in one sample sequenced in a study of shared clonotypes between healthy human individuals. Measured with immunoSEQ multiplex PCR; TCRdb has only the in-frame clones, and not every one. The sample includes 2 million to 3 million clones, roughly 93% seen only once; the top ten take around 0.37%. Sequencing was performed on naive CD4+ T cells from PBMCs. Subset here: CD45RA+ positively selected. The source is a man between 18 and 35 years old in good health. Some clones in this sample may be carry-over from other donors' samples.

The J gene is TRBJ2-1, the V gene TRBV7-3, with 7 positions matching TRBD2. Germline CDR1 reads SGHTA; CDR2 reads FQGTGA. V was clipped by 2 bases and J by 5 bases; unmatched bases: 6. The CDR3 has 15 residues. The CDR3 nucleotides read TGTGCCAGCAGCTTATGGGCGGGAGCCAACAATGAGCAGTTCTTC. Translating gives CASSLWAGANNEQFF. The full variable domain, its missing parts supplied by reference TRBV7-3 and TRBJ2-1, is GAGVSQTPSNKVTEKGKYVELRCDPISGHTALYWYRQSLGQGPEFLIYFQGTGAADDSGLPNDRFFAVRPEGSVSTLKIQRTERGDSAVYLCASSLWAGANNEQFFGPGTRLTVL.

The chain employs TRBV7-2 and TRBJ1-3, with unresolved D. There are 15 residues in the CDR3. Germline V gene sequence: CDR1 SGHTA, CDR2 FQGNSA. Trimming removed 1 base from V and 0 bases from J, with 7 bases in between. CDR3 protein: CASSLDGLSGNTIYF. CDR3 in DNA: TGTGCCAGCAGCTTAGACGGGCTCTCTGGAAACACCATATATTTT.

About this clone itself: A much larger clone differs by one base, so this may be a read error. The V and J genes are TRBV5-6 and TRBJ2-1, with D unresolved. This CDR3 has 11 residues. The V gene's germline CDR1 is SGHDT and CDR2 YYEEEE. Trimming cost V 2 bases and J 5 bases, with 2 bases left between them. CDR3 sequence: CASSFHNEQFF. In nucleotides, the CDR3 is TGTGCCAGCAGCTTCCACAATGAGCAGTTCTTC.

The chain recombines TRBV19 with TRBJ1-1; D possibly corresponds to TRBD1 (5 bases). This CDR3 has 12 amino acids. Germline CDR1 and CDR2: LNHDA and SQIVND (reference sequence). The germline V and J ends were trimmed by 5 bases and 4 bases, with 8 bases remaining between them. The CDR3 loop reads CASSAGGTEAFF. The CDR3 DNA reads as TGTGCCAGTAGTGCCGGGGGCACTGAAGCTTTCTTT.

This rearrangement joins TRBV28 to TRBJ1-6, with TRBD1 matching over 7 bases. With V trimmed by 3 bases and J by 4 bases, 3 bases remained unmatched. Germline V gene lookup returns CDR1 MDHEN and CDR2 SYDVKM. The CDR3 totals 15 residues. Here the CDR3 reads CASSFRDSYNSPLHF. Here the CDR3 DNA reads TGTGCCAGCAGTTTCCGGGACAGTTATAATTCACCCCTCCACTTT.

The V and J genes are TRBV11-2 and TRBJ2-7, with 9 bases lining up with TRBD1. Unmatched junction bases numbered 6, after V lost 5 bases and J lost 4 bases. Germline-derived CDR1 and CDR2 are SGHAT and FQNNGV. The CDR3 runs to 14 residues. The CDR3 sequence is CASSPSGTGYEQYF. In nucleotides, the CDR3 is TGTGCCAGCAGCCCATCCGGGACAGGGTACGAGCAGTACTTC.

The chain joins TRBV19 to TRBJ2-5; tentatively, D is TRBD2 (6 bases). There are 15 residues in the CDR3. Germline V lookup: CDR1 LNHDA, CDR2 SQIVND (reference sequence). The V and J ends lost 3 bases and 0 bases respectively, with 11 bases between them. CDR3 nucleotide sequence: TGTGCCAGTAGTATGGCTAGCGTCTACCAAGAGACCCAGTACTTC. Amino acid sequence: CASSMASVYQETQYF.

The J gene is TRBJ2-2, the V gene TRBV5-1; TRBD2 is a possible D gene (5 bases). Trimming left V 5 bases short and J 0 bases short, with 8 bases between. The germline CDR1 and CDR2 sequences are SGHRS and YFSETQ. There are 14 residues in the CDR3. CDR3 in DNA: TGCGCCAGCAGAAGCGGATCGAACACCGGGGAGCTGTTTTTT. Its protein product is CASRSGSNTGELFF.

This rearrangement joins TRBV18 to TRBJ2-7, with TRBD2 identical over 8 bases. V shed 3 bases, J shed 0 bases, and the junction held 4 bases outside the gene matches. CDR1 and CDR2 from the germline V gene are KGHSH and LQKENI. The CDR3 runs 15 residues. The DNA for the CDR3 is TGTGCCAGCTCACCGACCGGGACTAGCTCCTACGAGCAGTACTTC. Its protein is CASSPTGTSSYEQYF. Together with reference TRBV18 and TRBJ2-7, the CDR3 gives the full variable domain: NAGVMQNPRHLVRRRGQEARLRCSPMKGHSHVYWYRQLPEEGLKFMVYLQKENIIDESGMPKERFSAEFPKEGPSILRIQQVVRGDSAAYFCASSPTGTSSYEQYFGPGTRLTVT.

The CDR3 nucleotides are TGTGCCAGTAGCCAATTTGGGATAACGTACGAGCAGTACTTC. Protein: CASSQFGITYEQYF. V gene TRBV19 combines with J gene TRBJ2-7; the D is unclear. The CDR3 extends over 14 amino acids. The V and J ends lost 6 bases and 4 bases respectively, with 16 bases between them. Germline lookup yields CDR1 LNHDA and CDR2 SQIVND (reference sequence).

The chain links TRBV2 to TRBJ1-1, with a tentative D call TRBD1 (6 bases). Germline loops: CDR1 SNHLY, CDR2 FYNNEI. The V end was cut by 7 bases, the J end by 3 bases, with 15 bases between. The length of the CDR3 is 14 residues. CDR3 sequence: CASIGQGRDTEAFF. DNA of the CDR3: TGTGCCAGCATCGGCCAGGGGCGGGACACTGAAGCTTTCTTT.

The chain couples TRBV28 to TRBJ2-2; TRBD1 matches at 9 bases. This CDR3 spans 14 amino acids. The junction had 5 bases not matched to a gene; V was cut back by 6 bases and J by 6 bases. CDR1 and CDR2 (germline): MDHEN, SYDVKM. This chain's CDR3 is CASRTTGGAGELFF. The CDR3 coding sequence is TGTGCCAGCAGAACCACAGGGGGCGCCGGGGAGCTGTTTTTT.

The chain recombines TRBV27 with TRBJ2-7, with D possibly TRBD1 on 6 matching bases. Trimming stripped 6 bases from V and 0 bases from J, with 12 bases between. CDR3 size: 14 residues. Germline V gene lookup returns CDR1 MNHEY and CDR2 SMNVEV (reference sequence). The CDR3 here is CASSLDRISYEQYF. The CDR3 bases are TGTGCCAGCAGCTTGGACAGAATCTCCTACGAGCAGTACTTC.

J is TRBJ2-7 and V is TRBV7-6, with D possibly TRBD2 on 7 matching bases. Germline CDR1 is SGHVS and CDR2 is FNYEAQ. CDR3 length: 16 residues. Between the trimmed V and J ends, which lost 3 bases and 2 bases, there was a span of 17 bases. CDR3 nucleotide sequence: TGTGCCAGCAGCTTTGTCGGGGGGCCTTTACCCTACGAGCAGTACTTC. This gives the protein CASSFVGGPLPYEQYF.

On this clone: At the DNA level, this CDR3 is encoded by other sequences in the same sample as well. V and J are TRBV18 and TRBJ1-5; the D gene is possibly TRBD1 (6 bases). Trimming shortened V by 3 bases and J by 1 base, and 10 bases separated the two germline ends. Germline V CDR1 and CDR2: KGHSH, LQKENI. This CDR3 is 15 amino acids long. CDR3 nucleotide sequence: TGTGCCAGCTCACCGGGAGGGGGAAGCAATCAGCCCCAGCATTTT. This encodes CASSPGGGSNQPQHF.

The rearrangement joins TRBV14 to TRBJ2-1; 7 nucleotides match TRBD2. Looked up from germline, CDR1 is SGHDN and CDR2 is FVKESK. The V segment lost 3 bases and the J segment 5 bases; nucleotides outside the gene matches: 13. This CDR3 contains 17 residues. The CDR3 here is CASSHQIGTIGNNEQFF. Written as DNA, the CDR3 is TGTGCCAGCAGCCATCAGATAGGGACTATAGGTAACAATGAGCAGTTCTTC.

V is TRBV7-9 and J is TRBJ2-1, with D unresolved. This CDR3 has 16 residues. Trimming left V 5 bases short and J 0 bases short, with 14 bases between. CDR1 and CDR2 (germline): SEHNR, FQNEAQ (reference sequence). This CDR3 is CASSPDTVASYNEQFF. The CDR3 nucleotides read TGTGCCAGCAGCCCCGACACGGTAGCCTCCTACAATGAGCAGTTCTTC.

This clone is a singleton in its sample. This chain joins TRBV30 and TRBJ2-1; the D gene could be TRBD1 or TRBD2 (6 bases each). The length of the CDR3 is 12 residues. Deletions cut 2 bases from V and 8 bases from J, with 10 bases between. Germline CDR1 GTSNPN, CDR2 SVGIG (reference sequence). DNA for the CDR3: TGTGCCTGGAGTTCGGGGGCCGATGAGCAGTTCTTC. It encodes CAWSSGADEQFF.

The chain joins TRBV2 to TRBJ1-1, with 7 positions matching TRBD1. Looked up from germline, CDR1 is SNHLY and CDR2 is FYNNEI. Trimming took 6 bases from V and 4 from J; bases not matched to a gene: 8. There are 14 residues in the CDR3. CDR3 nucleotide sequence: TGTGCCAGCAGCCGACAGGGATTGGGCACTGAAGCTTTCTTT. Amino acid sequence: CASSRQGLGTEAFF.